This T cell receptor (beta chain) was observed in a study of neoadjuvant anti-PD-1 for oral cavity cancer. Analysis of PBMCs was direct, with no culture step. Concerning this clone itself: Its antigen is as yet unknown.

TCRdb's copy holds only in-frame clones and misses some; the assay was immunoSEQ multiplex PCR. Among 30,000 to 35,000 clones listed, around nine tenths were seen once. Deletions cut 6 bases from V and 0 bases from J, with 10 bases between. The CDR3 totals 13 residues. Per germline, CDR1 SGHDT and CDR2 YYEEEE. Whole-study results and caveats: Non-responders to neoadjuvant nivolumab had significantly more clonal PBMC T cells than responders.

The source of this sequence is a person aged 35 to 85 with oral cavity squamous cell carcinoma. Sample: PBMCs, taken before nivolumab (anti-PD-1) treatment. The chain joins TRBV5-6 to TRBJ2-7; unclear D gene. CDR3 sequence (DNA): TGTGCCAGCACCGCATCGAGCTCCTACGAGCAGTACTTC. Amino acid sequence: CASTASSSYEQYF.